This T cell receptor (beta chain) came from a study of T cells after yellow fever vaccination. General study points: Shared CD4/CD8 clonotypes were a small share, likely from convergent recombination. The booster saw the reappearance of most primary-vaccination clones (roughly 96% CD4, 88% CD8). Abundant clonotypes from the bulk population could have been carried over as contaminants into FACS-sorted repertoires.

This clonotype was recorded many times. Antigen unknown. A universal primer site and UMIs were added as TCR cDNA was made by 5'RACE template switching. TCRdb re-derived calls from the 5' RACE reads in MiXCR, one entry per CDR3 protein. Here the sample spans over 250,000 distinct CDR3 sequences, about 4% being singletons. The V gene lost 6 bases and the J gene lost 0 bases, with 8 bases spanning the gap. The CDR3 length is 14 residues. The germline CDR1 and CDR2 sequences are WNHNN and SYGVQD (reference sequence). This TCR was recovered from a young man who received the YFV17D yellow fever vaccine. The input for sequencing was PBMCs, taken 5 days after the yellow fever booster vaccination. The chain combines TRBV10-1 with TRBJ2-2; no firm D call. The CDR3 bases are TGCGCCAGCAGCCGGCAGGCGAACACCGGGGAGCTGTTTTTT. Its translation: CASSRQANTGELFF.